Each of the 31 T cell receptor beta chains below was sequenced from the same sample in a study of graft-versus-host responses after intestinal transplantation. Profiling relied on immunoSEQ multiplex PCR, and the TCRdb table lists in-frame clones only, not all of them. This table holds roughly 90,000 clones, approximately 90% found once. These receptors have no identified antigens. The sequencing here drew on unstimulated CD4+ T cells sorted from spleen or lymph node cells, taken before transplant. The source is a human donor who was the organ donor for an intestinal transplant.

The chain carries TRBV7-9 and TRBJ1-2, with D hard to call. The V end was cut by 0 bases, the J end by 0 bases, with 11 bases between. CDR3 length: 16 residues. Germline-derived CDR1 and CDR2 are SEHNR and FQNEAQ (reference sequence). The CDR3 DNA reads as TGTGCCAGCAGCTTAGCGTTGGGAGGGCCTAACTATGGCTACACCTTC. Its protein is CASSLALGGPNYGYTF.

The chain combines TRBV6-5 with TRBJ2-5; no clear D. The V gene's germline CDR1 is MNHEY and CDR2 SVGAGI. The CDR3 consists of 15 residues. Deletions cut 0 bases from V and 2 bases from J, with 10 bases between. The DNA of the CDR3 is TGTGCCAGCAGTTACTCCCGAACTACTCAAGAGACCCAGTACTTC. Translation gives CASSYSRTTQETQYF.

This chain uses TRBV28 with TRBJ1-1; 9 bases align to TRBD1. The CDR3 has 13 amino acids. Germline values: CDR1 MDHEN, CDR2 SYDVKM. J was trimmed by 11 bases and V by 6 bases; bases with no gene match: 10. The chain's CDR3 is CASSHRTGTGAFF. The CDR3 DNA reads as TGTGCCAGCAGCCATAGAACCGGGACAGGGGCTTTCTTT.

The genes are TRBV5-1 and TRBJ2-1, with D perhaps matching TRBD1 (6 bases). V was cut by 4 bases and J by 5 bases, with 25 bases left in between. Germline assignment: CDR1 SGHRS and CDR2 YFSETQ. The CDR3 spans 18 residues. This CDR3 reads CASSQPRFGDWDNNEQFF. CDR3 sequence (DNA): TGCGCCAGCAGCCAGCCCCGCTTTGGAGACTGGGACAACAATGAGCAGTTCTTC.

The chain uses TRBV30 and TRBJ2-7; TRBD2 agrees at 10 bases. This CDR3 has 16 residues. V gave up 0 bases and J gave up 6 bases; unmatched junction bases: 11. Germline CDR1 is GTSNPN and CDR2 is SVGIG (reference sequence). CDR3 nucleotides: TGTGCCTGGAGTGTACGGCTAGCGGGAGCGGGAGGCGAGCAGTACTTC. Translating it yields CAWSVRLAGAGGEQYF.

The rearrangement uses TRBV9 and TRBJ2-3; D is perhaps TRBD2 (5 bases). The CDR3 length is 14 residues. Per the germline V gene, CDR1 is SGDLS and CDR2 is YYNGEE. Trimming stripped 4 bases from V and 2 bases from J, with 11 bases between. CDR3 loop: CASSISAVTDTQYF. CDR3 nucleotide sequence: TGTGCCAGCAGCATTAGCGCTGTCACAGATACGCAGTATTTT.

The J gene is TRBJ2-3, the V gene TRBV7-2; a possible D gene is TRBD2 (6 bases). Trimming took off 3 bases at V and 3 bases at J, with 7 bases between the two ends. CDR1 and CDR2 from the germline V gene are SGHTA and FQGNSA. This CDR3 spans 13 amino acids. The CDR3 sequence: CASSFGTTDTQYF. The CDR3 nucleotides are TGTGCCAGCAGCTTCGGGACTACAGATACGCAGTATTTT.

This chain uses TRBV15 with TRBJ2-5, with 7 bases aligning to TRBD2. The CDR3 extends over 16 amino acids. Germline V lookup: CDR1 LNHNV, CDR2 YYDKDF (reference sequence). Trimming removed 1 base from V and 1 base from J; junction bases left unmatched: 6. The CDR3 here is CATSRGAGDFQETQYF. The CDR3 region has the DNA TGTGCCACCAGCAGAGGGGCGGGGGATTTCCAAGAGACCCAGTACTTC.

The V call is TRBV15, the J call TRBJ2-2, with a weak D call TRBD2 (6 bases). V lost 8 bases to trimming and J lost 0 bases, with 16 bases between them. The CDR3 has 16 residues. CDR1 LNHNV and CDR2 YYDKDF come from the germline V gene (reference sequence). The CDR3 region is CATDLTSGANTGELFF. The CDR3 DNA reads TGTGCCACCGACCTGACTAGTGGAGCGAACACCGGGGAGCTGTTTTTT.

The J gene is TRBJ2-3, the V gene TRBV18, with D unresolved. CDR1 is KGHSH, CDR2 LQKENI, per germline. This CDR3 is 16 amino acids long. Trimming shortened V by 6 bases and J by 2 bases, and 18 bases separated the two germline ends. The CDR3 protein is CASSTRGSSSTDTQYF. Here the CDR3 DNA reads TGTGCCAGCTCTACCAGAGGCAGTTCTTCCACAGATACGCAGTATTTT.

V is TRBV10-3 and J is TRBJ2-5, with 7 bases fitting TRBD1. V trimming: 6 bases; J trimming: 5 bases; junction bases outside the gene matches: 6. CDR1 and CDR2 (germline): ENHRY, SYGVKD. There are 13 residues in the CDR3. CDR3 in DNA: TGTGCCATCAGGAGGGGGCTGGGGGAGACCCAGTACTTC. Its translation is CAIRRGLGETQYF.

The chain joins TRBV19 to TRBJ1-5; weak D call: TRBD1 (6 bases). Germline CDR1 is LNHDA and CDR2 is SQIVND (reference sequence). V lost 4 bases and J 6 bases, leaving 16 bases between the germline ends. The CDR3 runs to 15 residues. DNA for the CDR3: TGTGCCAGTAGTAGACGAACAGGGCTGGGTCAGCCCCAGCATTTT. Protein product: CASSRRTGLGQPQHF.

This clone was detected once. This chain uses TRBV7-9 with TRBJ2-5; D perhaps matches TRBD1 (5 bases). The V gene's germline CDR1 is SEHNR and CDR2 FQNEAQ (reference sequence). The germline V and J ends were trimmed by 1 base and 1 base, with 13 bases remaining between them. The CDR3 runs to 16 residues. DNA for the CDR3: TGTGCCAGCAGCTTAGGAGTAGGGGCTCCCCAAGAGACCCAGTACTTC. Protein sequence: CASSLGVGAPQETQYF.

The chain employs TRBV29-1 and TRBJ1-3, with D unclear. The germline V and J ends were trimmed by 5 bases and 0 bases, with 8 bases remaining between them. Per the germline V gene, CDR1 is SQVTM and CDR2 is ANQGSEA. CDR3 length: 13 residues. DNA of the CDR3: TGCAGCGTTCGGGTGGGCTCTGGAAACACCATATATTTT. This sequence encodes CSVRVGSGNTIYF.

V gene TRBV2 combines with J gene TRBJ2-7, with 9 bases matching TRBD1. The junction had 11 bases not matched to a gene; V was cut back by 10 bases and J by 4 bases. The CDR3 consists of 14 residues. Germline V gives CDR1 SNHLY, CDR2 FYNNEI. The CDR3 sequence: CATARRTGVYEQYF. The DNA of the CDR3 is TGTGCCACAGCAAGGAGGACAGGGGTGTACGAGCAGTACTTC. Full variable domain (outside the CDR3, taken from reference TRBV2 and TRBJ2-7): EPEVTQTPSHQVTQMGQEVILRCVPISNHLYFYWYRQILGQKVEFLVSFYNNEISEKSEIFDDQFSVERPDGSNFTLKIRSTKLEDSAMYFCATARRTGVYEQYFGPGTRLTVT.

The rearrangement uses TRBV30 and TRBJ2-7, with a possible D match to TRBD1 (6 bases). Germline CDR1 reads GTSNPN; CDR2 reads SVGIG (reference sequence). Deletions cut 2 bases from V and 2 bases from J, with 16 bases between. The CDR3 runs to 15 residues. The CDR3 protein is CAWSTTGTPAYEQYF. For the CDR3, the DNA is TGTGCCTGGAGTACTACCGGGACACCGGCCTACGAGCAGTACTTC. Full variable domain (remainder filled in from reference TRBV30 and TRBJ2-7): SQTIHQWPATLVQPVGSPLSLECTVEGTSNPNLYWYRQAAGRGLQLLFYSVGIGQISSEVPQNLSASRPQDRQFILSSKKLLLSDSGFYLCAWSTTGTPAYEQYFGPGTRLTVT.

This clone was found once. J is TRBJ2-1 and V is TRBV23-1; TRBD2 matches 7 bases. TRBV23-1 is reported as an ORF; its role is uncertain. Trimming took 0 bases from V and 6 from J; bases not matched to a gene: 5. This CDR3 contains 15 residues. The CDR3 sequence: CASSQSRLAVNEQFF. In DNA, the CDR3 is TGCGCCAGCAGTCAATCGAGGCTAGCGGTCAATGAGCAGTTCTTC.

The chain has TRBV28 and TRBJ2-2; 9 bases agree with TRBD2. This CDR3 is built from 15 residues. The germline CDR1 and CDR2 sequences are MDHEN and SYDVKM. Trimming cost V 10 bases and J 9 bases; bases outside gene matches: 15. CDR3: CATRPDSGRSRELFF. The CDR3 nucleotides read TGTGCCACGAGGCCGGATAGCGGGAGATCGAGGGAGCTGTTTTTT. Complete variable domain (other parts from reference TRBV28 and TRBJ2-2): DVKVTQSSRYLVKRTGEKVFLECVQDMDHENMFWYRQDPGLGLRLIYFSYDVKMKEKGDIPEGYSVSREKKERFSLILESASTNQTSMYLCATRPDSGRSRELFFGEGSRLTVL.

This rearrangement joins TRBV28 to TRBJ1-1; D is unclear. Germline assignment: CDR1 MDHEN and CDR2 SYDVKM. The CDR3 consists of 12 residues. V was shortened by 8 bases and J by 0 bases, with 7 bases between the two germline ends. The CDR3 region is CASGQVNTEAFF. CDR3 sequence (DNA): TGTGCCAGCGGCCAGGTGAACACTGAAGCTTTCTTT. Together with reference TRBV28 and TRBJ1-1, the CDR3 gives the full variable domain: DVKVTQSSRYLVKRTGEKVFLECVQDMDHENMFWYRQDPGLGLRLIYFSYDVKMKEKGDIPEGYSVSREKKERFSLILESASTNQTSMYLCASGQVNTEAFFGQGTRLTVV.

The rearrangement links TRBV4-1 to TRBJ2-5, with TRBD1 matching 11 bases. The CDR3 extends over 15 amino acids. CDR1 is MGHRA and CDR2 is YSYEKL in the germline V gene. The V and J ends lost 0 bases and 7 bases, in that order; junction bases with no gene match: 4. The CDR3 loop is CASSQEGQGVGTQYF. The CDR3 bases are TGCGCCAGCAGCCAAGAGGGACAGGGGGTCGGGACCCAGTACTTC.

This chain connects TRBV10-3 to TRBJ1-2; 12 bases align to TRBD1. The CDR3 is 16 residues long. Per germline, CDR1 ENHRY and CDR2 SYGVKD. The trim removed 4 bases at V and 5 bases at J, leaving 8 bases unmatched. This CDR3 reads CAISGGPGQGAYGYTF. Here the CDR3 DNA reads TGTGCCATCAGTGGGGGTCCGGGACAGGGGGCTTATGGCTACACCTTC.

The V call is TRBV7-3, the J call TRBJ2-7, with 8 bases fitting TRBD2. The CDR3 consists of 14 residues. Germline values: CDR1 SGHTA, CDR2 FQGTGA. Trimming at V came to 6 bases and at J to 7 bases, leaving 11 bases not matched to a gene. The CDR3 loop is CASRRGGTRGEQYF. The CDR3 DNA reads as TGTGCCAGCAGACGCGGGGGGACTAGGGGAGAGCAGTACTTC.

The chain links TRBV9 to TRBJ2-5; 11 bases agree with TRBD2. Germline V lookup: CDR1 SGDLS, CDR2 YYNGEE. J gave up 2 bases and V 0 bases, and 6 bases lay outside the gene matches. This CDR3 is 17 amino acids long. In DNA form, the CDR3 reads TGTGCCAGCAGCGTAGCCATAGCGGGGGGGACTCAAGAGACCCAGTACTTC. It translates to CASSVAIAGGTQETQYF.

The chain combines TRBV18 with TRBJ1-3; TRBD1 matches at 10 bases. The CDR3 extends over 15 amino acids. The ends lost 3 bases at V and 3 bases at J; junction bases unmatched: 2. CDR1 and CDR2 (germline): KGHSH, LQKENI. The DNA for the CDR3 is TGTGCCAGCTCACCGGACAGGGGGTTTGGAAACACCATATATTTT. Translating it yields CASSPDRGFGNTIYF.

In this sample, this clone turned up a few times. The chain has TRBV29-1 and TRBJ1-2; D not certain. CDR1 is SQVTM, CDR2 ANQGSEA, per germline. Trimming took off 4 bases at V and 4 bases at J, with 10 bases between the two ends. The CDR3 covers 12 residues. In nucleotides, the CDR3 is TGCAGCGTTGGAGCAGGATCCTATGGCTACACCTTC. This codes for CSVGAGSYGYTF.

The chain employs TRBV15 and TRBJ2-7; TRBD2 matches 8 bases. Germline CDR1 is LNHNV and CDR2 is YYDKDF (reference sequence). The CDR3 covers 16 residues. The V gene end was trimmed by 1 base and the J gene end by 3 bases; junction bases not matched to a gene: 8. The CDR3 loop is CATSRGVTLAVYEQYF. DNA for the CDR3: TGTGCCACCAGCAGAGGCGTGACACTAGCGGTCTACGAGCAGTACTTC.

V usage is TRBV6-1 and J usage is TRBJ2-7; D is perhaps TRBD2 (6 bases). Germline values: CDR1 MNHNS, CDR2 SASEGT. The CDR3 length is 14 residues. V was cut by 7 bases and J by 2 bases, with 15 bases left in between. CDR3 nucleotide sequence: TGTGCCAGCATCCGAAGCGGGTTCGCCTACGAGCAGTACTTC. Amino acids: CASIRSGFAYEQYF.

This CDR3 reads CASSPPRGGNQPQHF. In DNA, the CDR3 is TGTGCCAGCAGTCCTCCTCGCGGGGGCAATCAGCCCCAGCATTTT. The chain has TRBV28 and TRBJ1-5; D not resolved. Germline CDR1 MDHEN, CDR2 SYDVKM. V dropped 5 bases and J dropped 2 bases, with 13 bases sitting between them. CDR3 length: 15 residues.

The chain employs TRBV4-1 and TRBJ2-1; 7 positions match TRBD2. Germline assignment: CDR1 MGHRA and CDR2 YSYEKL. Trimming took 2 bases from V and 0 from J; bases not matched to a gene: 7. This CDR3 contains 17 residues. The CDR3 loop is CASSQHPSSGSYNEQFF. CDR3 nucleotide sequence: TGCGCCAGCAGCCAACATCCTTCTAGCGGCTCCTACAATGAGCAGTTCTTC.

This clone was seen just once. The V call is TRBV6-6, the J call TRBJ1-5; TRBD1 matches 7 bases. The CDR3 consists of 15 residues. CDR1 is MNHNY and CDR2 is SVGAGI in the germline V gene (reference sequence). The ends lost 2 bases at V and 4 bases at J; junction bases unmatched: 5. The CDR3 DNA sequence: TGTGCCAGCAGTTACGTTTCGGACAGGAATCAGCCCCAGCATTTT. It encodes CASSYVSDRNQPQHF.

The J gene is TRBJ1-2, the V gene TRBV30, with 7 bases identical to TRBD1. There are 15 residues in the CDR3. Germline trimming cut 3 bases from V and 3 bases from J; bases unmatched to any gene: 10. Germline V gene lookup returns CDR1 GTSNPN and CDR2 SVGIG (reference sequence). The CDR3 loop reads CAWRKSTGEDYGYTF. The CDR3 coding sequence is TGTGCCTGGAGAAAGAGTACAGGGGAAGACTATGGCTACACCTTC.